The 19 T cell receptor beta chains reported below all come from one sample, sequenced in a study of cytomegalovirus exposure and HLA in healthy donors. Some clones are missing from TCRdb's copy, which holds only in-frame ones; the method was immunoSEQ multiplex PCR. The sample carries 150,000 or so clones, roughly 90% recorded once. Sequencing used PBMCs. The receptors derive from a man aged 18-30 years in good health and CMV-seropositive.

The chain joins TRBV29-1 to TRBJ2-7; D possibly corresponds to TRBD2 (6 bases). The CDR3 loop spans 14 amino acids. V shed 6 bases and J shed 0 bases, with 15 bases lying between them. Per the germline V gene, CDR1 is SQVTM and CDR2 is ANQGSEA. CDR3 in DNA: TGCAGCGTGAGGCGGGGCGGTGACTCCTACGAGCAGTACTTC. Translation: CSVRRGGDSYEQYF.

The chain recombines TRBV5-1 with TRBJ1-4; D possibly corresponds to TRBD1 (5 bases). Between the trimmed V and J ends, which lost 5 bases and 6 bases, there was a span of 11 bases. Germline CDR1 SGHRS, CDR2 YFSETQ. The CDR3 length is 13 residues. CDR3 DNA: TGCGCCAGCAGGCCGGGACTGGATGAAAAACTGTTTTTT. Translation: CASRPGLDEKLFF.

The chain joins TRBV7-2 to TRBJ1-3, with a tentative D call TRBD1 (6 bases). Germline V gene data show CDR1 as SGHTA and CDR2 as FQGNSA. V dropped 5 bases and J dropped 1 base, with 9 bases sitting between them. This CDR3 comprises 14 residues. The CDR3 here is CASSPTGSGNTIYF. DNA for the CDR3: TGTGCCAGCAGCCCCACAGGGTCTGGAAACACCATATATTTT.

The V call is TRBV7-2, the J call TRBJ2-2; perhaps TRBD1 as D (6 bases). V was pared by 5 bases and J by 6 bases, with 16 bases between. CDR1 and CDR2 (germline): SGHTA, FQGNSA. CDR3 length: 15 residues. CDR3: CASSPQTGLAGELFF. The CDR3, as DNA: TGTGCCAGCAGCCCACAAACAGGGTTGGCCGGGGAGCTGTTTTTT. Full variable domain (rest looked up from reference TRBV7-2 and TRBJ2-2): GAGVSQSPSNKVTEKGKDVELRCDPISGHTALYWYRQSLGQGLEFLIYFQGNSAPDKSGLPSDRFSAERTGGSVSTLTIQRTQQEDSAVYLCASSPQTGLAGELFFGEGSRLTVL.

The rearrangement joins TRBV6-5 to TRBJ2-7, with 7 nucleotides matching TRBD2. The germline V gene has CDR1 MNHEY and CDR2 SVGAGI. The CDR3 is 14 residues long. J was trimmed by 6 bases and V by 2 bases; bases with no gene match: 7. The CDR3 protein is CASSYRAGAREQYF. The CDR3 DNA sequence: TGTGCCAGCAGTTACAGGGCGGGAGCTCGCGAGCAGTACTTC.

The chain recombines TRBV18 with TRBJ2-1, with 7 bases fitting TRBD2. The germline V gene encodes CDR1 KGHSH and CDR2 LQKENI. Trimming removed 0 bases from V and 4 bases from J; junction bases left unmatched: 9. The CDR3 spans 17 residues. The CDR3: CASSPPIWDYQYNEQFF. The CDR3 coding sequence is TGTGCCAGCTCACCACCGATCTGGGACTACCAATACAATGAGCAGTTCTTC.

J is TRBJ2-1 and V is TRBV7-9; 8 nucleotides align to TRBD2. The length of the CDR3 is 16 residues. Germline CDR1 is SEHNR and CDR2 is FQNEAQ (reference sequence). V was pared by 5 bases and J by 0 bases, with 6 bases of the junction left unmatched. The CDR3 DNA reads as TGTGCCAGCAGCCCTTTGCGGGGGGTCTCCTACAATGAGCAGTTCTTC. Protein product: CASSPLRGVSYNEQFF.

This clone showed up just a few times. The V gene is TRBV6-6, the J gene TRBJ2-1, with 12 bases identical to TRBD2. The CDR3 totals 16 residues. Looked up from germline, CDR1 is MNHNY and CDR2 is SVGAGI (reference sequence). V shed 2 bases and J 6 bases; nucleotides not matched to a gene: 5. The CDR3 region is CASSYGPSGGGNEQFF. The DNA for the CDR3 is TGTGCCAGCAGTTACGGACCTAGCGGGGGGGGCAATGAGCAGTTCTTC.

This chain joins TRBV7-5 and TRBJ2-1; the tabulated D call, TRBD2, remains unverified against the DNA. TRBV7-5 is marked as a pseudogene. The CDR3 covers 14 residues. CDR3 sequence: CARSLGTLYNEQFF. CDR3 sequence (DNA): TGTGCCAGAAGCTTAGGGACTCTATACAATGAGCAGTTCTTC.

The chain uses TRBV30 and TRBJ2-2, with D tentatively TRBD1 (6 bases). CDR3 size: 14 residues. From germline, CDR1 is GTSNPN and CDR2 SVGIG (reference sequence). Trimming pared 4 bases from V and 6 bases from J, leaving 15 bases between. The CDR3, as DNA: TGTGCCTGGACCCCTCTAGGGGGTTCCGGGGAGCTGTTTTTT. It is translated as CAWTPLGGSGELFF.

This clone was detected many times. The chain links TRBV19 to TRBJ1-1, with 7 bases identical to TRBD1. The V gene end was trimmed by 6 bases and the J gene end by 1 base; junction bases not matched to a gene: 5. In germline, CDR1 is LNHDA, CDR2 SQIVND (reference sequence). CDR3 length: 14 residues. The CDR3: CASRRTGRNTEAFF. CDR3 in DNA: TGTGCCAGTAGGAGGACAGGAAGGAACACTGAAGCTTTCTTT.

The chain has TRBV19 and TRBJ2-2; perhaps TRBD1 as D (6 bases). The CDR3 consists of 16 residues. V gave up 7 bases and J gave up 5 bases, with 20 bases separating them. Germline CDR1 LNHDA, CDR2 SQIVND (reference sequence). The CDR3 region has the DNA TGTGCCAGTAACCCAAGAGCACAGGGTGGAACCGGGGAGCTGTTTTTT. Translation: CASNPRAQGGTGELFF.

The chain employs TRBV4-1 and TRBJ2-7; D ambiguous. The V gene lost 4 bases and the J gene lost 5 bases, with 6 bases spanning the gap. This CDR3 contains 11 residues. Per germline, CDR1 MGHRA and CDR2 YSYEKL. CDR3 bases: TGCGCCAGCAGCCTTAGAGACGAGCAGTACTTC. As protein: CASSLRDEQYF.

The rearrangement uses TRBV7-2 and TRBJ2-7; TRBD1 aligns across 8 bases. Trimming at V came to 1 base and at J to 0 bases, leaving 14 bases not matched to a gene. The CDR3 length is 19 residues. The germline CDR1 and CDR2 sequences are SGHTA and FQGNSA. The CDR3 DNA sequence: TGTGCCAGCAGCTTAGGGAGGGCAGGGGGCCCCCCGAACTCCTACGAGCAGTACTTC. Translating it yields CASSLGRAGGPPNSYEQYF.

The V and J genes are TRBV6-6 and TRBJ2-7, with 7 positions matching TRBD2. Germline CDR1 and CDR2: MNHNY and SVGAGI (reference sequence). The CDR3 has 15 amino acids. After removal of 4 bases from V and 7 bases from J, the junction contained 13 bases not matched to a gene. The CDR3 here is CASSFTGAGAGEQYF. The CDR3 region has the DNA TGTGCCAGCAGTTTCACCGGGGCGGGAGCTGGGGAGCAGTACTTC.

V usage is TRBV6-5 and J usage is TRBJ2-5, with D possibly matching TRBD2 (5 bases). Trimming took off 6 bases at V and 0 bases at J, with 14 bases between the two ends. CDR1 is MNHEY, CDR2 SVGAGI, per germline. There are 15 residues in the CDR3. The CDR3 DNA reads as TGTGCCAGCAGAGATAGCTCGGACTACCAAGAGACCCAGTACTTC. Amino acid sequence: CASRDSSDYQETQYF.

This chain connects TRBV4-1 to TRBJ1-1; D unclear. The germline V gene has CDR1 MGHRA and CDR2 YSYEKL. The length of the CDR3 is 15 residues. The V gene lost 0 bases and the J gene lost 0 bases, with 8 bases spanning the gap. CDR3 DNA: TGCGCCAGCAGCCAAGAGGCACGCATGAACACTGAAGCTTTCTTT. It specifies CASSQEARMNTEAFF.

CDR3 protein: CASSKDRGNQPQHF. The CDR3 DNA follows: TGTGCCAGCAGTAAGGACAGGGGGAACCAGCCCCAGCATTTT. V gene TRBV6-1 combines with J gene TRBJ1-5; 10 bases agree with TRBD1. The J segment lost 7 bases and the V segment lost 5 bases, leaving 5 bases of the junction unmatched. Germline CDR1 is MNHNS and CDR2 is SASEGT. The CDR3 sequence is 14 residues long.

The chain recombines TRBV5-1 with TRBJ1-1; D is unclear. The germline V gene has CDR1 SGHRS and CDR2 YFSETQ. CDR3 size: 12 residues. Trimming removed 2 bases at V and 1 base at J, with 3 bases between. In nucleotides, the CDR3 is TGCGCCAGCAGCTTCGGGAACACTGAAGCTTTCTTT. Translation gives CASSFGNTEAFF. Based on the CDR3 plus reference TRBV5-1 and TRBJ1-1, the full variable domain is KAGVTQTPRYLIKTRGQQVTLSCSPISGHRSVSWYQQTPGQGLQFLFEYFSETQRNKGNFPGRFSGRQFSNSRSEMNVSTLELGDSALYLCASSFGNTEAFFGQGTRLTVV.